This T cell receptor beta chain was captured by sequencing in a study of blood T cell repertoires in COVID-19. Whole-study context: The study drew acute and convalescent COVID-19 samples from the United States, Italy and Spain.

Participants' reported clinical history set cohort assignment. Cohort 3 donors were reported recovered after two negative PCRs, clearance, or symptom resolution. Repertoires were generated with immunoSEQ multiplex PCR, while TCRdb's copy carries only in-frame clones and drops some. The sample lists 200,000 or so clones, around 89% seen once, with about 2.4% in the top ten. The CDR3 is made up of 18 amino acids. The V gene lost 6 bases and the J gene lost 0 bases, with 21 bases spanning the gap. Germline assignment: CDR1 LGHDT and CDR2 YNNKEL (reference sequence). This clone was recorded only once. This chain uses TRBV3-1 (or the pseudogene TRBV3-2) with TRBJ1-3; D is unclear. The sample consisted of PBMCs or T cells enriched from blood (not recorded which). The source of this sequence is a woman under 40 who had recovered from COVID-19. Written as DNA, the CDR3 is TGTGCCAGCAGTTCAAGCGTCCCCAGCCCCAGCTCTGGAAACACCATATATTTT. Translation gives CASSSSVPSPSSGNTIYF.